This is a list of T cell receptor beta chains from one sample in a study of T cell responses to AZD1222 COVID-19 vaccine. Clones were sequenced by immunoSEQ multiplex PCR, and TCRdb holds only the in-frame ones, with some missing. The table records 150,000 to 200,000 clones, about 86% of them present only once. The sample consisted of peripheral blood, taken 28 days after the second AZD1222 dose. These receptors were taken from an adult who received the AZD1222 COVID-19 vaccine. Both conserved end residues are part of each CDR3. A D gene is named only where the DNA matches it firmly. Expanded clones are given a class, and other clones once, few, many or no size at all.

CDR3 length: 13
J gene: TRBJ2-5
clone size: -
V gene: TRBV6-2/TRBV6-3
D gene: TRBD2
CDR3 DNA: TGTGCCAGCAGCCGCGGACTAGGAGAGACCCAGTACTTC
CDR3 protein: CASSRGLGETQYF

CDR3 length: 19
J gene: TRBJ2-3
clone size: -
V gene: TRBV7-6
D gene: TRBD2
CDR3 DNA: TGTGCCAGCAGCTATCGCCCTCCGGGACTAGTCCTTAGCACAGATACGCAGTATTTT
CDR3 protein: CASSYRPPGLVLSTDTQYF

CDR3 length: 13
J gene: TRBJ1-1
clone size: -
V gene: TRBV7-3
D gene: -
CDR3 DNA: TGTGCCAGCAGCTCAGGGCCGAACACTGAAGCTTTCTTT
CDR3 protein: CASSSGPNTEAFF

CDR3 length: 11
J gene: TRBJ1-1
clone size: -
V gene: TRBV19
D gene: -
CDR3 DNA: TGTGCCAGTAGAGTCCACACTGAAGCTTTCTTT
CDR3 protein: CASRVHTEAFF

CDR3 length: 15
J gene: TRBJ2-1
clone size: -
V gene: TRBV3-1/TRBV3-2
D gene: TRBD2
CDR3 DNA: TGTGCCAGCAGCCAGAGCGGGGGACTCTACAATGAGCAGTTCTTC
CDR3 protein: CASSQSGGLYNEQFF

CDR3 length: 17
J gene: TRBJ2-7
clone size: -
V gene: TRBV13
D gene: TRBD1
CDR3 DNA: TGTGCCAGCAGCCAACTCCGGACAGGAGCGGAACCCTACGAGCAGTACTTC
CDR3 protein: CASSQLRTGAEPYEQYF

CDR3 length: 13
J gene: TRBJ1-2
clone size: -
V gene: TRBV30
D gene: -
CDR3 DNA: TGTGCCTGGAGTACCGGACAGAACTATGGCTACACCTTC
CDR3 protein: CAWSTGQNYGYTF

CDR3 length: 15
J gene: TRBJ1-1
clone size: -
V gene: TRBV18
D gene: -
CDR3 DNA: TGTGCCAGCTCACCACCGCGCCCAGTGAACACTGAAGCTTTCTTT
CDR3 protein: CASSPPRPVNTEAFF

CDR3 length: 14
J gene: TRBJ1-6
clone size: -
V gene: TRBV6-5
D gene: TRBD1
CDR3 DNA: TGTGCCAGCAGTTCCGACAGGGGTGACTCACCCCTCCACTTT
CDR3 protein: CASSSDRGDSPLHF

CDR3 length: 16
J gene: TRBJ2-1
clone size: -
V gene: TRBV3-1/TRBV3-2
D gene: TRBD2
CDR3 DNA: TGTGCCAGCAGCCCCTCGGGTACACTAGCGGGGGGACAGGGGTTCTTC
CDR3 protein: CASSPSGTLAGGQGFF

CDR3 length: 16
J gene: TRBJ2-3
clone size: -
V gene: TRBV5-1
D gene: TRBD1
CDR3 DNA: TGCGCCAGCAGCTTGGCCCTACAGGGGGCGAGAGATACGCAGTATTTT
CDR3 protein: CASSLALQGARDTQYF

CDR3 length: 16
J gene: TRBJ1-2
clone size: -
V gene: TRBV9
D gene: -
CDR3 DNA: TGTGCCAGCAGCCCAACAACGACGTCTGCTGACTATGGCTACACCTTC
CDR3 protein: CASSPTTTSADYGYTF

CDR3 length: 13
J gene: TRBJ1-1
clone size: -
V gene: TRBV3-1/TRBV3-2
D gene: -
CDR3 DNA: TGTGCCAGCAGCCAAGATCTCGGGCAGGTAGCTTTCTTT
CDR3 protein: CASSQDLGQVAFF

CDR3 length: 11
J gene: TRBJ2-2
clone size: -
V gene: TRBV10-2
D gene: -
CDR3 DNA: TGCGCCAGCAAGGGTAATGGGGAGCTGTTTTTT
CDR3 protein: CASKGNGELFF

CDR3 length: 13
J gene: TRBJ2-5
clone size: -
V gene: TRBV12-3/TRBV12-4
D gene: -
CDR3 DNA: TGTGCCAGCAGTTTAGCGCGTGTAGAGACCCAGTACTTC
CDR3 protein: CASSLARVETQYF

CDR3 length: 14
J gene: TRBJ2-7
clone size: -
V gene: TRBV5-1
D gene: -
CDR3 DNA: TGCGCCAGCAGCCCTAACAGCCTCATCAACGAGCAGTACTTC
CDR3 protein: CASSPNSLINEQYF

CDR3 length: 12
J gene: TRBJ2-7
clone size: -
V gene: TRBV6-2/TRBV6-3
D gene: -
CDR3 DNA: TGTGCCAGCAGTTATCAGGGCGGGGTGCAGTACTTC
CDR3 protein: CASSYQGGVQYF

CDR3 length: 16
J gene: TRBJ2-7
clone size: -
V gene: TRBV5-1
D gene: TRBD2
CDR3 DNA: TGCGCCAGCAGCCCCGGGGGGGGGCTCGACTTCTACGAGCAGTACTTC
CDR3 protein: CASSPGGGLDFYEQYF

CDR3 length: 14
J gene: TRBJ1-5
clone size: few
V gene: TRBV27
D gene: -
CDR3 DNA: TGTGCCAGCAGTTTATCAGGAAATGAACAGCCCCAGCATTTT
CDR3 protein: CASSLSGNEQPQHF

CDR3 length: 14
J gene: TRBJ2-1
clone size: -
V gene: TRBV7-8
D gene: TRBD1
CDR3 DNA: TGTGCCAGCAGACCCCAACAGGGGTGGCATGAGCAGTTCTTC
CDR3 protein: CASRPQQGWHEQFF

CDR3 length: 13
J gene: TRBJ2-5
clone size: -
V gene: TRBV5-1
D gene: -
CDR3 DNA: TGCGCCAGCAGCTTAAGTCTCCGAGAGACCCAGTACTTC
CDR3 protein: CASSLSLRETQYF

CDR3 length: 15
J gene: TRBJ2-7
clone size: -
V gene: TRBV2
D gene: TRBD1
CDR3 DNA: TGTGCCAGCAGTCCCGGGACAGGGGTTGATTACGAGCAGTACTTC
CDR3 protein: CASSPGTGVDYEQYF

CDR3 length: 15
J gene: TRBJ2-2
clone size: once
V gene: TRBV11-2
D gene: -
CDR3 DNA: TGTGCCAGCAGCTTTTCCCAAGGGGTCACCGGGGAGCTGTTTTTT
CDR3 protein: CASSFSQGVTGELFF

CDR3 length: 18
J gene: TRBJ1-5
clone size: -
V gene: TRBV4-3
D gene: -
CDR3 DNA: TGCGCCAGCAGCCACCCGAAAGGGCCAGAGGTCAGCAATCAGCCCCAGCATTTT
CDR3 protein: CASSHPKGPEVSNQPQHF

CDR3 length: 15
J gene: TRBJ2-7
clone size: -
V gene: TRBV9
D gene: -
CDR3 DNA: TGTGCCAGCGGACCCGGGACTTATATGTCCCACGAGCAGTACTTC
CDR3 protein: CASGPGTYMSHEQYF

CDR3 length: 12
J gene: TRBJ2-3
clone size: -
V gene: TRBV7-9
D gene: -
CDR3 DNA: TGTGCCAGCACCCGAGGAGCAGATACGCAGTATTTT
CDR3 protein: CASTRGADTQYF

CDR3 length: 13
J gene: TRBJ1-5
clone size: -
V gene: TRBV30
D gene: TRBD1
CDR3 DNA: TGTGCCTGGAGTACGGACAGGGATCAGCCCCAGCATTTT
CDR3 protein: CAWSTDRDQPQHF

CDR3 length: 13
J gene: TRBJ1-1
clone size: -
V gene: TRBV30
D gene: TRBD1
CDR3 DNA: TGTGCCTGGAGTCTTACAGGGGATAATGAAGCTTTCTTT
CDR3 protein: CAWSLTGDNEAFF

CDR3 length: 14
J gene: TRBJ1-6
clone size: -
V gene: TRBV5-1
D gene: -
CDR3 DNA: TGCGCCAGCAGCTCCGGGACTGTCAATTCACCCCTCCACTTT
CDR3 protein: CASSSGTVNSPLHF

CDR3 length: 16
J gene: TRBJ2-7
clone size: few
V gene: TRBV5-4
D gene: -
CDR3 DNA: TGTGCCAGCAGCTCGGGACCGGGGTCCGGGCCCTACGAGCAGTACTTC
CDR3 protein: CASSSGPGSGPYEQYF

CDR3 length: 16
J gene: TRBJ1-3
clone size: -
V gene: TRBV6-2/TRBV6-3
D gene: TRBD1
CDR3 DNA: TGTGCCAGCAGCCGCGGACAGGGCAACTCTGGAAACACCATATATTTT
CDR3 protein: CASSRGQGNSGNTIYF

CDR3 length: 15
J gene: TRBJ1-6
clone size: -
V gene: TRBV7-6
D gene: -
CDR3 DNA: TGTGCCAGCAGCTTAGGGTTTGGAGAGAATTCACCCCTCCACTTT
CDR3 protein: CASSLGFGENSPLHF

CDR3 length: 14
J gene: TRBJ2-3
clone size: -
V gene: TRBV7-6
D gene: TRBD2
CDR3 DNA: TGTGCCAGCAGCCAGCGGGGGGGCACAGATACGCAGTATTTT
CDR3 protein: CASSQRGGTDTQYF

CDR3 length: 13
J gene: TRBJ1-2
clone size: -
V gene: TRBV6-5
D gene: -
CDR3 DNA: TGTGCCAGCTCCCGAGGGGCGGACTATGGCTACACCTTC
CDR3 protein: CASSRGADYGYTF

CDR3 length: 15
J gene: TRBJ2-7
clone size: -
V gene: TRBV7-6
D gene: TRBD1
CDR3 DNA: TGTGCCAGCAGCCCTATCACGGGACAGGGGTACGAGCAGTACTTC
CDR3 protein: CASSPITGQGYEQYF

CDR3 length: 13
J gene: TRBJ1-2
clone size: -
V gene: TRBV3-1/TRBV3-2
D gene: -
CDR3 DNA: TGTGCCAGCAGCCGATTGTCGAACTATGGCTACACCTTC
CDR3 protein: CASSRLSNYGYTF

CDR3 length: 16
J gene: TRBJ1-6
clone size: few
V gene: TRBV27
D gene: TRBD1
CDR3 DNA: TGTGCCAGCAGTTTGGCAGGGGGATCCTATAATTCACCCCTCCACTTT
CDR3 protein: CASSLAGGSYNSPLHF

CDR3 length: 17
J gene: TRBJ1-6
clone size: -
V gene: TRBV10-3
D gene: TRBD1
CDR3 DNA: TGTGCCATCAGGGCCGGGACAGGGGGCGAGACGAATTCACCCCTCCACTTT
CDR3 protein: CAIRAGTGGETNSPLHF

CDR3 length: 12
J gene: TRBJ2-7
clone size: -
V gene: TRBV11-2
D gene: -
CDR3 DNA: TGTGCCAGCAGCTTAAATACCCGGGCGCAGTACTTC
CDR3 protein: CASSLNTRAQYF

CDR3 length: 15
J gene: TRBJ2-2
clone size: -
V gene: TRBV5-4
D gene: -
CDR3 DNA: TGTGCCAGCAGCTTGGCCCTCAACCATCCCGGGGAGCTGTTTTTT
CDR3 protein: CASSLALNHPGELFF

CDR3 length: 16
J gene: TRBJ1-6
clone size: -
V gene: TRBV2
D gene: TRBD1
CDR3 DNA: TGTGCCAGCAGTAGACAGGGAACTTCCTATAATTCACCCCTCCACTTT
CDR3 protein: CASSRQGTSYNSPLHF

CDR3 length: 14
J gene: TRBJ1-1
clone size: once
V gene: TRBV7-2
D gene: -
CDR3 DNA: TGTGCCAGCAGCTTAACAGGGACGAACACTGAAGCTTTCTTT
CDR3 protein: CASSLTGTNTEAFF

CDR3 length: 12
J gene: TRBJ2-7
clone size: -
V gene: TRBV30
D gene: TRBD1
CDR3 DNA: TGTGCGGGCAGGGACAGCTCCTACGAGCAGTACTTC
CDR3 protein: CAGRDSSYEQYF

CDR3 length: 13
J gene: TRBJ2-7
clone size: -
V gene: TRBV6-1
D gene: -
CDR3 DNA: TGTGCCAGCAGTGAAGTGGCTATCGGAGAGCAGTACTTC
CDR3 protein: CASSEVAIGEQYF

CDR3 length: 13
J gene: TRBJ2-1
clone size: -
V gene: TRBV6-6
D gene: -
CDR3 DNA: TGTGCCACTGAATGGACCGGCGTCCGTGAGCAGTTCTTC
CDR3 protein: CATEWTGVREQFF

CDR3 length: 12
J gene: TRBJ1-2
clone size: -
V gene: TRBV19
D gene: -
CDR3 DNA: TGTGCCAGTAGTCCCCGACACTATGGCTACACCTTC
CDR3 protein: CASSPRHYGYTF

CDR3 length: 15
J gene: TRBJ1-5
clone size: -
V gene: TRBV6-5
D gene: -
CDR3 DNA: TGTGCCAGCACATTACACGGGCTCCCGAATCAGCCCCAGCATTTT
CDR3 protein: CASTLHGLPNQPQHF

CDR3 length: 14
J gene: TRBJ2-6
clone size: -
V gene: TRBV7-8
D gene: -
CDR3 DNA: TGTGCCAGCAGCCACATGTCTGGGGCCAACGTCCTGACTTTC
CDR3 protein: CASSHMSGANVLTF

CDR3 length: 12
J gene: TRBJ2-3
clone size: -
V gene: TRBV19
D gene: -
CDR3 DNA: TGTGCCAGTAGTACGGGACACGATACGCAGTATTTT
CDR3 protein: CASSTGHDTQYF

CDR3 length: 13
J gene: TRBJ1-5
clone size: -
V gene: TRBV27
D gene: -
CDR3 DNA: TGTGCCAGCAGTCGGGTAAGCAATCAGCCCCAGCATTTT
CDR3 protein: CASSRVSNQPQHF